This T cell receptor (beta chain) was recorded in a study of early T cells in non-severe SARS-CoV-2 infection. The overall study: Sequencing of unsorted whole blood was done on bulk RNA, leaving chains unpaired.

This clonotype was detected only a few times. CDR1 is SNHLY and CDR2 is FYNNEI in the germline V gene. V lost 6 bases and J 5 bases, leaving 12 bases between the germline ends. The CDR3 is 13 amino acids. Unique molecular identifiers tagged individual cDNA molecules. TCRdb re-analysed the 5' RACE reads in MiXCR, keeping a single row per CDR3 protein. The table has 100,000 to 150,000 distinct CDR3 sequences, just under 15% seen once. The V call is TRBV2, the J call TRBJ2-3; D possibly corresponds to TRBD2 (6 bases). Specimen: whole blood. The receptor comes from an adult who was a healthcare worker with PCR-confirmed SARS-CoV-2 infection or an uninfected control (not recorded which). The CDR3 DNA reads TGTGCCAGCAGACGGGACTGGGGAGATACGCAGTATTTT. Its translation: CASRRDWGDTQYF.